This T cell receptor (beta chain) was sequenced during a study of control samples from healthy donors and cancer patients. This CDR3 contains 15 residues. The germline CDR1 and CDR2 sequences are SGHTA and FQGNSA. Deletions cut 5 bases from V and 4 bases from J, with 17 bases between. The assay was immunoSEQ multiplex PCR, and TCRdb's table has in-frame clones only and misses some. The repertoire includes 150,000 to 200,000 clones, 90% to 95% of them detected once, and 1.3% sits in the top ten. A single count supports this clone. The TCR was taken from a woman aged 18-29 years in good health. The sample consisted of blood. The chain is built from TRBV7-2 and TRBJ2-5; possible D gene TRBD1, 5 bases. CDR3 sequence reads: CASSPRKGVTETQYF. The CDR3 DNA follows: TGTGCCAGCAGCCCTAGGAAAGGGGTAACAGAGACCCAGTACTTC. Variable domain in full (rest from reference TRBV7-2 and TRBJ2-5): GAGVSQSPSNKVTEKGKDVELRCDPISGHTALYWYRQSLGQGLEFLIYFQGNSAPDKSGLPSDRFSAERTGGSVSTLTIQRTQQEDSAVYLCASSPRKGVTETQYFGPGTRLLVL.